The 9 T cell receptor beta chains in this list originate from one sample, sequenced in a study of cytomegalovirus exposure and HLA in healthy donors. Sequencing was performed with immunoSEQ multiplex PCR; in TCRdb, only in-frame clones are kept and a portion is missing. Found here are 250,000 to 400,000 clones, roughly 90% of them singletons; the top ten hold more than 0.95%. The sequencing sample was made of PBMCs. The receptors were sampled from a man aged 30 to 45 in good health and CMV-seronegative.

The CDR3 nucleotides read TGTGCCAGCTCACCGCGGGGGAGCTCCTACAATGAGCAGTTCTTC. Translation: CASSPRGSSYNEQFF. V gene TRBV18 combines with J gene TRBJ2-1; TRBD2 aligns across 7 bases. The CDR3 has 15 amino acids. V trimming: 3 bases; J trimming: 0 bases; junction bases outside the gene matches: 2. From germline, CDR1 is KGHSH and CDR2 LQKENI.

V and J are TRBV5-6 and TRBJ2-7; 8 positions agree with TRBD1. J lost 3 bases, V lost 5 bases, and 4 bases had no gene match. The germline V gene encodes CDR1 SGHDT and CDR2 YYEEEE. This CDR3 region has 13 residues. CDR3 sequence (DNA): TGTGCCAGCAGTGCGACAGGGGTCTACGAGCAGTACTTC. Amino acid sequence: CASSATGVYEQYF.

V and J are TRBV5-6 and TRBJ2-7; 10 bases map to TRBD1. Per the germline V gene, CDR1 is SGHDT and CDR2 is YYEEEE. J lost 5 bases, V lost 3 bases, and 8 bases had no gene match. This CDR3 region has 15 residues. CDR3 in DNA: TGTGCCAGCAGCTACTGGGACAGGGGAGCGGACGAGCAGTACTTC. Translated: CASSYWDRGADEQYF.

This rearrangement joins TRBV6-5 to TRBJ2-7, with a weak D call TRBD1 (6 bases). Between the trimmed V and J ends, which lost 1 base and 5 bases, there was a span of 18 bases. CDR1 is MNHEY, CDR2 SVGAGI, per germline. The CDR3 has 16 amino acids. Here the CDR3 reads CASSYYPPGAGHEQYF. CDR3 nucleotides: TGTGCCAGCAGTTACTACCCCCCAGGGGCTGGGCACGAGCAGTACTTC.

The chain couples TRBV5-4 to TRBJ2-7, with TRBD1 as a possible D gene (6 bases). This CDR3 comprises 14 residues. Trimming stripped 4 bases from V and 2 bases from J, with 13 bases between. Germline CDR1 and CDR2: SGHNT and YYREEE (reference sequence). The CDR3 DNA is TGTGCCAGCAGCAGGGACATTGCCGCCTACGAGCAGTACTTC. Residues: CASSRDIAAYEQYF.

The V gene is TRBV6-5, the J gene TRBJ1-3; possibly TRBD1 for D (6 bases). CDR1 is MNHEY, CDR2 SVGAGI, per germline. The CDR3 extends over 14 amino acids. The germline V and J ends were trimmed by 4 bases and 3 bases, with 10 bases remaining between them. CDR3 sequence: CASSSGVGGNTIYF. The CDR3 region has the DNA TGTGCCAGCAGTTCAGGGGTTGGTGGAAACACCATATATTTT.

In its sample, this clone was seen once. V gene TRBV5-6 combines with J gene TRBJ1-1, with D perhaps matching TRBD1 (5 bases). V lost 4 bases, J lost 1 base, and 11 bases lay in between. CDR3 length: 14 amino acids. Germline assignment: CDR1 SGHDT and CDR2 YYEEEE. The CDR3 DNA follows: TGTGCCAGCAGCCTCGGAAGGGGGAACACTGAAGCTTTCTTT. Protein: CASSLGRGNTEAFF.

The CDR3 loop reads CASDRGPFSNQPQHF. CDR3 coding DNA: TGTGCCAGCGACAGGGGGCCGTTTAGCAATCAGCCCCAGCATTTT. J is TRBJ1-5 and V is TRBV2; 10 bases map to TRBD1. V was pared by 8 bases and J by 0 bases, with 4 bases of the junction left unmatched. The CDR3 contains 15 residues. The germline V gene has CDR1 SNHLY and CDR2 FYNNEI.

This rearrangement joins TRBV7-9 to TRBJ1-4; the match to TRBD1 covers 7 bases. This CDR3 has 14 amino acids. Trimming removed 6 bases from V and 6 bases from J; junction bases left unmatched: 7. In germline, CDR1 is SEHNR, CDR2 FQNEAQ (reference sequence). DNA for the CDR3: TGTGCCAGCAGGAAACAGGGGAAGGATGAAAAACTGTTTTTT. Translation: CASRKQGKDEKLFF.